This T cell receptor (beta chain) was recovered during a study of T cells expressing NK-cell markers. Study summary: Sequencing covered eight donors, seven HCMV-seropositive and one seronegative. Points from the study as a whole: Among several donors, these clonotypes also ranked first in the CD3+CD56-NKG2C+ fraction.

TCRdb reprocessed the 5' RACE reads and reports one entry per CDR3 protein, with no DNA. The repertoire shows some 340,000 distinct CDR3 sequences; the top ten hold around 5.3%. There are 15 residues in the CDR3. Per germline, CDR1 SGHTA and CDR2 FQGNSA. A remark on this clonotype: Its antigen is unknown.

This chain links TRBV7-2 with TRBJ2-3; there is no DNA to check the TCRdb D call of TRBD1. This receptor was taken from a man aged 18-70 years in good health. Sequencing input: blood T cells: a sorted CD56 or NKG2C T cell subset, CD4+ or CD8+ T cells, or bulk PBMC T cells (not recorded which). The CDR3 sequence: CASSSSGQGTDTQYF.